These 26 T cell receptor beta chains came from one sample sequenced in a study of cytomegalovirus exposure and HLA in healthy donors. This PCR relied on a set of 60 Vbeta primers and 13 Jbeta primers. Profiled with immunoSEQ multiplex PCR; TCRdb holds only in-frame clones, not every one. The table has approximately 150,000 clones, nearly 80% seen once. The sample comprised PBMCs. The receptors come from a male donor in good health and CMV-seronegative.

CDR3 bases: TGTGCCAGCTCACCACCGGGACAGCCCTACGAGCAGTACTTC. Translation gives CASSPPGQPYEQYF. The rearrangement joins TRBV18 to TRBJ2-7; 7 positions agree with TRBD1. J gave up 2 bases and V 0 bases, and 1 base lay outside the gene matches. The CDR3 spans 14 residues. The germline V gene encodes CDR1 KGHSH and CDR2 LQKENI.

The chain joins TRBV7-2 to TRBJ2-7; 8 bases agree with TRBD1. This CDR3 region has 14 residues. Germline V gene sequence: CDR1 SGHTA, CDR2 FQGNSA. V was pared by 5 bases and J by 7 bases, with 10 bases of the junction left unmatched. The CDR3 here is CASSVGQGSREQYF. The CDR3 nucleotides read TGTGCCAGCAGCGTCGGACAGGGATCACGGGAGCAGTACTTC.

V is TRBV9 and J is TRBJ2-7, with 9 bases that match TRBD2. CDR1 SGDLS and CDR2 YYNGEE come from the germline V gene. V shed 2 bases, J shed 7 bases, and the junction held 10 bases outside the gene matches. This CDR3 comprises 15 residues. Written as DNA, the CDR3 is TGTGCCAGCAGCGTCCATGGCGGGAGGGCCGGGGAGCAGTACTTC. Its protein product is CASSVHGGRAGEQYF.

The V gene is TRBV7-9, the J gene TRBJ1-1, with D possibly matching TRBD1 (5 bases). Germline lookup yields CDR1 SEHNR and CDR2 FQNEAQ (reference sequence). V was shortened by 7 bases and J by 1 base, with 13 bases between the two germline ends. This CDR3 region has 14 residues. CDR3 coding DNA: TGTGCCAGCACCCCCGCGGGGGGGAACACTGAAGCTTTCTTT. Residues: CASTPAGGNTEAFF.

This clone came up once. The chain employs TRBV11-2 and TRBJ2-7; 8 nucleotides align to TRBD2. The CDR3 totals 14 residues. J lost 3 bases, V lost 0 bases, and 1 base had no gene match. In germline, CDR1 is SGHAT, CDR2 FQNNGV. The CDR3 bases are TGTGCCAGCAGCTTAGAGGCGGGGGGCTACGAGCAGTACTTC. Its translation: CASSLEAGGYEQYF.

As concerns this clone: At one end the junction does not follow the germline gene, possibly because of a read error. This sequence joins TRBV7-9 and TRBJ2-7; no firm D call. This CDR3 is built from 13 residues. CDR1 SEHNR and CDR2 FQNEAQ come from the germline V gene (reference sequence). CDR3 region: CSSRLDKPYEQYF. The CDR3 coding sequence is TGTTCCAGCAGACTCGACAAGCCCTACGAGCAGTACTTC.

The chain combines TRBV30 with TRBJ1-1; possible D gene TRBD1, 5 bases. V was trimmed by 3 bases and J by 1 base, leaving 6 bases between them. The CDR3 totals 12 residues. Per germline, CDR1 GTSNPN and CDR2 SVGIG (reference sequence). The CDR3 nucleotides read TGTGCCTGGAGAGGGGCGAACACTGAAGCTTTCTTT. It encodes CAWRGANTEAFF.

The chain couples TRBV30 to TRBJ1-5, with TRBD1 identical over 7 bases. The germline CDR1 and CDR2 sequences are GTSNPN and SVGIG (reference sequence). Losses at the gene ends were 5 bases for V and 3 bases for J; bases not matched to a gene: 4. CDR3 size: 13 residues. CDR3: CAWQGGHNQPQHF. In DNA, the CDR3 is TGTGCCTGGCAGGGGGGCCACAATCAGCCCCAGCATTTT.

The gene calls are TRBV7-2 and TRBJ2-7; D uncertain. The ends were cut back, 4 bases at V and 1 base at J, with 5 bases in the middle. The CDR3 loop spans 12 amino acids. CDR1 SGHTA and CDR2 FQGNSA come from the germline V gene. The CDR3 bases are TGTGCCAGCAGCTCCGAGTCCTACGAGCAGTACTTC. It encodes CASSSESYEQYF. The full variable domain, completed using reference TRBV7-2 and TRBJ2-7, is GAGVSQSPSNKVTEKGKDVELRCDPISGHTALYWYRQSLGQGLEFLIYFQGNSAPDKSGLPSDRFSAERTGGSVSTLTIQRTQQEDSAVYLCASSSESYEQYFGPGTRLTVT.

The J gene is TRBJ1-1, the V gene TRBV7-2; D is undetermined. This CDR3 comprises 14 residues. CDR1 is SGHTA and CDR2 is FQGNSA in the germline V gene. V lost 1 base and J 3 bases, leaving 9 bases between the germline ends. The CDR3 region has the DNA TGTGCCAGCAGCTTAGGGGGAGGTTACACTGAAGCTTTCTTT. It yields the protein CASSLGGGYTEAFF.

This clone was counted a few times. V gene TRBV9 combines with J gene TRBJ1-2; D possibly corresponds to TRBD1 (6 bases). The CDR3 contains 16 residues. Germline V gene sequence: CDR1 SGDLS, CDR2 YYNGEE. V lost 0 bases, J lost 4 bases, and 16 bases lay in between. The CDR3 DNA is TGTGCCAGCAGCGTAGCGGGCAGGGGACCGGCCTATGGCTACACCTTC. As protein: CASSVAGRGPAYGYTF. Filled out from reference TRBV9 and TRBJ1-2, the complete variable domain reads DSGVTQTPKHLITATGQRVTLRCSPRSGDLSVYWYQQSLDQGLQFLIQYYNGEERAKGNILERFSAQQFPDLHSELNLSSLELGDSALYFCASSVAGRGPAYGYTFGSGTRLTVV.

The chain links TRBV10-3 to TRBJ1-4, with D uncertain. Germline V lookup: CDR1 ENHRY, CDR2 SYGVKD. Trimming removed 2 bases from V and 4 bases from J, with 5 bases in between. This CDR3 comprises 13 residues. The CDR3: CAISEGVNEKLFF. The CDR3 bases are TGTGCCATCAGTGAGGGAGTTAATGAAAAACTGTTTTTT.

The chain combines TRBV7-3 with TRBJ2-3; D call uncertain. Germline assignment: CDR1 SGHTA and CDR2 FQGTGA. The CDR3 is 12 residues long. V was trimmed by 1 base and J by 6 bases, leaving 5 bases between them. In DNA form, the CDR3 reads TGTGCCAGCAGCTTAATCGCGGATACGCAGTATTTT. Translated, it gives CASSLIADTQYF.

This rearrangement joins TRBV5-6 to TRBJ2-7; D is possibly TRBD1 (5 bases). Germline V gene data show CDR1 as SGHDT and CDR2 as YYEEEE. V was shortened by 0 bases and J by 3 bases, with 10 bases between the two germline ends. CDR3 length: 14 residues. The CDR3 here is CASSLGGHLYEQYF. The DNA for the CDR3 is TGTGCCAGCAGCTTGGGTGGACATCTCTACGAGCAGTACTTC.

This clone was counted once. This chain uses TRBV7-8 with TRBJ1-1; no clear D gene. CDR3 length equals 13 residues. V dropped 2 bases and J dropped 1 base, with 5 bases sitting between them. Germline-derived CDR1 and CDR2 are SGHVS and FQNEAQ. CDR3 sequence (DNA): TGTGCCAGCAGCTTATCCAGGAACACTGAAGCTTTCTTT. Its protein is CASSLSRNTEAFF.

The rearrangement joins TRBV11-2 to TRBJ2-7; perhaps TRBD2 as D (5 bases). The CDR3 consists of 14 residues. Per germline, CDR1 SGHAT and CDR2 FQNNGV. Trimming took off 6 bases at V and 8 bases at J, with 20 bases between the two ends. As DNA, the CDR3 is TGTGCCAGCAGACCTATCAGAGGGCGGAACCAGCAGTACTTC. Protein sequence: CASRPIRGRNQQYF.

The chain joins TRBV19 to TRBJ1-1; D unclear. The V end was cut by 5 bases, the J end by 4 bases, with 11 bases between. The CDR3 is 13 residues long. Germline CDR1 and CDR2: LNHDA and SQIVND (reference sequence). CDR3 nucleotides: TGTGCCAGTAGTCTTGAGTACGTCACTGAAGCTTTCTTT. It codes for CASSLEYVTEAFF.

This clone was observed a few times. The chain combines TRBV11-3 with TRBJ2-1; TRBD2 might be the D (7 bases). This CDR3 region has 15 residues. Germline V CDR1 and CDR2: SGHNT, YENEEA. V was trimmed by 5 bases and J by 3 bases, leaving 14 bases between them. CDR3 nucleotide sequence: TGTGCCAGCAGCCGCGAGGGGGGGAACTACAATGAGCAGTTCTTC. This translates into CASSREGGNYNEQFF.

There are a few counts of this clone. The V gene is TRBV5-4, the J gene TRBJ2-1; D possibly corresponds to TRBD1 (5 bases). Germline CDR1 and CDR2: SGHNT and YYREEE (reference sequence). The CDR3 totals 15 residues. Trimming stripped 3 bases from V and 2 bases from J, with 12 bases between. CDR3 sequence: CASSSQGAAYNEQFF. CDR3 in DNA: TGTGCCAGCAGCTCCCAAGGGGCAGCCTACAATGAGCAGTTCTTC.

As to this clone: This sample also contains other DNA sequences that code for the same CDR3. The J gene is TRBJ1-2, the V gene TRBV7-2; D is possibly TRBD1 (5 bases). V was cut by 5 bases and J by 2 bases, with 9 bases left in between. The V gene's germline CDR1 is SGHTA and CDR2 FQGNSA. This CDR3 is built from 13 residues. For the CDR3, the DNA is TGTGCCAGCAGCGCTGACAGCAACTATGGCTACACCTTC. Amino acids: CASSADSNYGYTF.

The chain is built from TRBV16 and TRBJ2-3, with D perhaps TRBD1 (5 bases). This CDR3 has 14 amino acids. Between the trimmed V and J ends, which lost 1 base and 3 bases, there was a span of 8 bases. The germline gives CDR1 KGHSY, CDR2 FQNENV. CDR3 protein: CASSQYQGTDTQYF. CDR3 DNA: TGTGCCAGCAGCCAATACCAGGGAACAGATACGCAGTATTTT. The whole variable domain, remainder taken from reference TRBV16 and TRBJ2-3, is GEEVAQTPKHLVRGEGQKAKLYCAPIKGHSYVFWYQQVLKNEFKFLISFQNENVFDETGMPKERFSAKCLPNSPCSLEIQATKLEDSAVYFCASSQYQGTDTQYFGPGTRLTVL.

The chain links TRBV6-1 to TRBJ2-7; 9 bases agree with TRBD1. The junction had 9 bases not matched to a gene; V was cut back by 9 bases and J by 3 bases. The CDR3 is made up of 14 amino acids. Germline CDR1 and CDR2: MNHNS and SASEGT. This chain's CDR3 is CASESTTGGYEQYF. The CDR3 nucleotides are TGTGCCAGTGAATCAACGACAGGGGGCTACGAGCAGTACTTC.

V usage is TRBV19 and J usage is TRBJ1-5, with TRBD1 as a possible D gene (5 bases). Germline CDR1 and CDR2: LNHDA and SQIVND (reference sequence). The CDR3 sequence is 21 residues long. V lost 4 bases and J lost 2, with 30 bases in between. The CDR3 protein is CASSNFPTIQGWGLGNQPQHF. The CDR3 DNA is TGTGCCAGTAGTAATTTCCCCACCATTCAGGGATGGGGATTAGGCAATCAGCCCCAGCATTTT.

CDR3 in amino acids: CASNHGKGVRQPQHF. The CDR3 nucleotides are TGTGCCAGTAACCATGGTAAGGGAGTCAGACAGCCCCAGCATTTT. The gene calls are TRBV19 and TRBJ1-5; unclear D gene. Germline V gives CDR1 LNHDA, CDR2 SQIVND (reference sequence). Trimming left V 7 bases short and J 7 bases short, with 20 bases between. This CDR3 has 15 amino acids.

The chain recombines TRBV7-6 with TRBJ1-3; D possibly corresponds to TRBD1 (5 bases). The CDR3 totals 15 residues. V gave up 2 bases and J gave up 2 bases, with 10 bases separating them. CDR1 and CDR2 from the germline V gene are SGHVS and FNYEAQ. The CDR3 region has the DNA TGTGCCAGCAGCTTATCAGGGTCCCCTGGAAACACCATATATTTT. It encodes CASSLSGSPGNTIYF.

Only one count was recorded for this clone. The chain joins TRBV9 to TRBJ2-7, with 7 bases matching TRBD1. The germline gives CDR1 SGDLS, CDR2 YYNGEE. The trim removed 0 bases at V and 3 bases at J, leaving 0 bases unmatched. The CDR3 is 13 residues long. The CDR3 reads CASSVGDSYEQYF. DNA for the CDR3: TGTGCCAGCAGCGTAGGGGACAGCTACGAGCAGTACTTC.